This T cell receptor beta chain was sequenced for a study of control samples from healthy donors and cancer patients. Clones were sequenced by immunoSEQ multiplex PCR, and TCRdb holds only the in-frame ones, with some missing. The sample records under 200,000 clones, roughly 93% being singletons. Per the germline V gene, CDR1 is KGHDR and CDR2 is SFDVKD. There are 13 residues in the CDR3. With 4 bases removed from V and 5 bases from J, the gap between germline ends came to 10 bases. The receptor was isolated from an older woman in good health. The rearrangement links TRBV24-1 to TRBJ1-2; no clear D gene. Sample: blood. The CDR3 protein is CATSEGGGYGYTF. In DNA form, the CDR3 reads TGTGCCACCAGTGAGGGAGGAGGATATGGCTACACCTTC.